This TCR beta chain derives from a study of vaccination effects on CD4 cells after COVID-19. Background on the study: Participants got two doses of BNT162b2 or mRNA-1273 vaccine. Study findings and constraints: Cross-reactivity with common cold coronaviruses was shown by only 1 of 255 vaccine-induced clones in healthy vaccinees. Both infection-induced and vaccine-induced clones contracted markedly at late post-vaccination timepoints.

Sequencing in the ViraFEST assay came after antigen-specific CD4+ T cells had been expanded with viral peptide pools, which were used to stimulate PBMC. CD4+ T cell isolation took place after 10 days of culture. Vaccine recipients, nucleocapsid antibody negative, had no prior SARS-CoV-2 infection. Using immunoSEQ multiplex PCR, the repertoire was profiled, and TCRdb retains in-frame clones only, with some absent. The sample contains 71,000 or so clones, under 75% of which appear only once. The ends were cut back, 9 bases at V and 8 bases at J, with 7 bases in the middle. This CDR3 contains 9 residues. Regarding this clone: Its cognate antigen is unknown.

This receptor was identified in a human donor who received a COVID-19 vaccine. V usage is TRBV23-1 and J usage is TRBJ1-2; no firm D call. TRBV23-1 is labeled an ORF, and its function is uncertain. Sample: CD4+ T cells from PBMCs cultured with HCoV-OC43 spike peptides, taken before COVID-19 vaccination. Subset of the sample: HCoV-OC43 spike overlapping peptide pool stimulation. The DNA of the CDR3 is TGCGCCAGTAAAAGGGGCTACACCTTC. Its translation is CASKRGYTF.